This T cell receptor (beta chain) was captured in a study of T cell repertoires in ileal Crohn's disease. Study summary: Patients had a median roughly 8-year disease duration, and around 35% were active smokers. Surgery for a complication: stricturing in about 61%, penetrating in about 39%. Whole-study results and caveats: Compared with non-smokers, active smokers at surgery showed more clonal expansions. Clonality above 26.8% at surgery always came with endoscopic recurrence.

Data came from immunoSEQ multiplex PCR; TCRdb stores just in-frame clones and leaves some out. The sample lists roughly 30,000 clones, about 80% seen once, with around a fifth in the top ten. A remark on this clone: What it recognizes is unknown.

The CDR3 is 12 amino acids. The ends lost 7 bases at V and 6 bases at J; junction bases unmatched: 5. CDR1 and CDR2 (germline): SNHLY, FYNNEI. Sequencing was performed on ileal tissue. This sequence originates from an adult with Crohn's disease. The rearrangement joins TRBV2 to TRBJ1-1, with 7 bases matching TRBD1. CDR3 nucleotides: TGTGCCAGCAAGAGGGACAGTCCTGAAGCTTTCTTT. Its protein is CASKRDSPEAFF.